This paragraph reports one T cell receptor (beta chain). Sequencing was performed with immunoSEQ multiplex PCR; in TCRdb, only in-frame clones are kept and a portion is missing. The sample records approximately 210,000 clones, roughly 79% being singletons. Trimming removed 5 bases at V and 5 bases at J, with 15 bases between. The CDR3 length is 14 residues. Germline assignment: CDR1 SGHTA and CDR2 FQGNSA. The sample belongs to a study of blood T cell repertoires in COVID-19. Participants were placed into cohorts based on the clinical history they reported. The sequencing sample was made of PBMCs or T cells enriched from blood (not recorded which). The V and J genes are TRBV7-2 and TRBJ2-5, with D possibly being TRBD2 (5 bases). The sequence was obtained from a woman aged 45-60 years with acute COVID-19. CDR3 DNA: TGTGCCAGCAGCCTTGGAGGCCCCAGGGAGACCCAGTACTTC. Translating it yields CASSLGGPRETQYF.